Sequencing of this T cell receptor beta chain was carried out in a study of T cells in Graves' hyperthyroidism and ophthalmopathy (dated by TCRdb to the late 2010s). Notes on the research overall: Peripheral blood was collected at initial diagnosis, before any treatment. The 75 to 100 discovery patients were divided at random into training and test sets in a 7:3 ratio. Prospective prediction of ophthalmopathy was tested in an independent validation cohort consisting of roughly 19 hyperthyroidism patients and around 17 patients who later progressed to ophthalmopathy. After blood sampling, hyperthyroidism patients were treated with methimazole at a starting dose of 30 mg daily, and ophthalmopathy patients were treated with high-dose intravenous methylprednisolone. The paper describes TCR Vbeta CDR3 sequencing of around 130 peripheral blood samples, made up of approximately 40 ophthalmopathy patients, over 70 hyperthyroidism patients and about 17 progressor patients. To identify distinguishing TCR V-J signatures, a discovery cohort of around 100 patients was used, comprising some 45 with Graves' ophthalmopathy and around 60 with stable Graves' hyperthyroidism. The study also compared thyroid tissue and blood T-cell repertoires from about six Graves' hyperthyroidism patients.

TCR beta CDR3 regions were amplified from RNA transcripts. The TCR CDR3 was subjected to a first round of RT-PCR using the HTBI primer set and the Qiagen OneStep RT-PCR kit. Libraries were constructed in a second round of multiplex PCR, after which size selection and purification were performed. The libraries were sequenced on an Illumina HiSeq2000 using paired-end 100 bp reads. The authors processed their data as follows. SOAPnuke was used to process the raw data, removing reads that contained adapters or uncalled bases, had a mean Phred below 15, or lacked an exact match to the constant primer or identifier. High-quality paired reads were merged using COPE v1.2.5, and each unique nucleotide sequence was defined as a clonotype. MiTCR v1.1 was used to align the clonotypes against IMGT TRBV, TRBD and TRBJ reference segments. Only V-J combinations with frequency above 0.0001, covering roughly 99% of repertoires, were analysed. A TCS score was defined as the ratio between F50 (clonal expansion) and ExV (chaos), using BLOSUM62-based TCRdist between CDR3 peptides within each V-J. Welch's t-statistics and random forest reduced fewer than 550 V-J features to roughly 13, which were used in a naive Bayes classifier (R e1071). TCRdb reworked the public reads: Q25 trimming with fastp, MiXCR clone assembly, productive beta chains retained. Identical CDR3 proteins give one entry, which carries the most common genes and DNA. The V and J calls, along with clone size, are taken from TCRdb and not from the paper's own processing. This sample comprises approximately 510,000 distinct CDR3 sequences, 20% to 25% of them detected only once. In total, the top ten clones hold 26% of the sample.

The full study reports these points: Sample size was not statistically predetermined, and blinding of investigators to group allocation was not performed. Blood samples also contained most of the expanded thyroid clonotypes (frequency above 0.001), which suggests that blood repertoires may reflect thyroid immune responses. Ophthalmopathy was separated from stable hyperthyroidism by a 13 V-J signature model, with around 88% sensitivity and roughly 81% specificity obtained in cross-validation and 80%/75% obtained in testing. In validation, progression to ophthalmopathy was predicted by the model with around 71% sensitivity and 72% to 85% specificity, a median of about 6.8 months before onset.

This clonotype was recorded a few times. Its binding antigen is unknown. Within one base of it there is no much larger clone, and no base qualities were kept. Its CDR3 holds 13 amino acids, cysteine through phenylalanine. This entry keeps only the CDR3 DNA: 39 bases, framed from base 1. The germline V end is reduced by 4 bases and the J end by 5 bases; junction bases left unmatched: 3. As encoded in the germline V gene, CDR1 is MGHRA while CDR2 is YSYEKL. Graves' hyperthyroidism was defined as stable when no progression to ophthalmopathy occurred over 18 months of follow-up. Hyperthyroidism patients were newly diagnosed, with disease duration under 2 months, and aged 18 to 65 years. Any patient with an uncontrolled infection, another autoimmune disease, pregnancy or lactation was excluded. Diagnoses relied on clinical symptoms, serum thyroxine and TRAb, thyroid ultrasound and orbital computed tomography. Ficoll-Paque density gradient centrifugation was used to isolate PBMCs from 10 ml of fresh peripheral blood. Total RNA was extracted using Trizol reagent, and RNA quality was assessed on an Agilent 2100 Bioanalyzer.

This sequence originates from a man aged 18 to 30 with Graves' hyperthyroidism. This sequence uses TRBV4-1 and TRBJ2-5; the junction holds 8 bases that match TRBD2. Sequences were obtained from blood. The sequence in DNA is TGCGCCAGCAGCCCGGCTAGCGGGGAGACCCAGTACTTC. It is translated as CASSPASGETQYF.